What follows is one T cell receptor beta chain and its context. Its specificity is unknown. The CDR3 is made up of 20 amino acids. Germline CDR1 LGHNA, CDR2 YSLEER. V lost 3 bases and J lost 5; bases outside the gene matches: 19. The data are from a study of T cell repertoires in cytomegalovirus infection. About the study: HLA-B-restricted CMV epitopes that are well studied were used alongside recently identified HLA-C-restricted ones. CMV infection plus the matching HLA type was flagged by public TCR beta signatures. General study results and limits: Based on cumulative public TCR beta family frequency, carriers of CMV plus the relevant HLA were identified. What dominated the ex vivo response were HLA-C-restricted CMV-specific TCR beta clonotypes.

TCRdb re-analysed the reads in MiXCR, keeping a single row per CDR3 protein. This table holds hundreds of thousands of distinct CDR3 sequences, roughly a third found once. The gene calls are TRBV4-3 and TRBJ2-7; 13 bases fit TRBD2. This sequence was found in a human donor in good health (CMV status not recorded). Some clones in this sample may be carry-over from other donors' samples. The source was cultured PBMCs, collected from culture after CMV antigen stimulation. The CDR3 is CASSHSPGTSGISGPNEQYF. The CDR3 coding sequence is TGCGCCAGCAGCCACTCCCCCGGGACTAGCGGGATAAGTGGTCCCAACGAGCAGTACTTC.